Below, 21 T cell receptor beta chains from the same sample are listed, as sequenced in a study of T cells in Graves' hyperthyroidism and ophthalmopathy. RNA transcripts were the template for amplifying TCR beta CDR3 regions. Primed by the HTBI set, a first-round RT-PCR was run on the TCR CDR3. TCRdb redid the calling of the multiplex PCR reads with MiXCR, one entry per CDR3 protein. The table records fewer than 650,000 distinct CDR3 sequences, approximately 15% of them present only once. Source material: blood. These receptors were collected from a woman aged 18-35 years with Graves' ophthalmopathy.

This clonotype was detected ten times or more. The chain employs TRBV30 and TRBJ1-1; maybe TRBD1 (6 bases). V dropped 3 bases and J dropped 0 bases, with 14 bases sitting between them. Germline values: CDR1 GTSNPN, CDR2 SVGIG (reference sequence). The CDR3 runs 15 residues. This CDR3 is CAWRRKDSLNTEAFF. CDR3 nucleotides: TGTGCCTGGAGAAGGAAGGACAGCCTGAACACTGAAGCTTTCTTT.

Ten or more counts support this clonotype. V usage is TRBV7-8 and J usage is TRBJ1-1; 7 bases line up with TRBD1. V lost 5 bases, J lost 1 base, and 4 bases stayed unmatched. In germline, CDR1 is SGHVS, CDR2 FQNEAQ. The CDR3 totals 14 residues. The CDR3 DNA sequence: TGTGCCAGCAGCCAGGGGACAGCGAACACTGAAGCTTTCTTT. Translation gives CASSQGTANTEAFF.

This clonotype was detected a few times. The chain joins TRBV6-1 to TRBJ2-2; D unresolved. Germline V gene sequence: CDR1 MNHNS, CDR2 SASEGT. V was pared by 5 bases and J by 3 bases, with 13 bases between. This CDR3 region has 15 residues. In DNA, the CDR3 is TGTGCCAGCAGTACGTTGGAGAGTGACACCGGGGAGCTGTTTTTT. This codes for CASSTLESDTGELFF.

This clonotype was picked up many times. CDR3 sequence: CASSVWGSGYNEQFF. CDR3 coding DNA: TGTGCCAGCAGTGTATGGGGGTCGGGGTACAATGAGCAGTTCTTC. The V and J genes are TRBV2 and TRBJ2-1; possibly TRBD1 or TRBD2 for D (5 bases each). The CDR3 spans 15 residues. The germline V gene encodes CDR1 SNHLY and CDR2 FYNNEI. With 4 bases removed from V and 4 bases from J, the gap between germline ends came to 14 bases.

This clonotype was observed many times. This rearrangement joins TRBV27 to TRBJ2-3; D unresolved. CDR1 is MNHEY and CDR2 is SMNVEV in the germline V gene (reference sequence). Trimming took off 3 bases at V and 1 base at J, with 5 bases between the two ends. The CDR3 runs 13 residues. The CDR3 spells CASSFEGTDTQYF. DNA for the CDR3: TGTGCCAGCAGTTTTGAGGGCACAGATACGCAGTATTTT.

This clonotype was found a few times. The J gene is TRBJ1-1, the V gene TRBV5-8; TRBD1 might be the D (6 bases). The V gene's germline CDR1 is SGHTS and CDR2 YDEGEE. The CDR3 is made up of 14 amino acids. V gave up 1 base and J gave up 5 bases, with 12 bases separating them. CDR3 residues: CASSLQGSITEAFF. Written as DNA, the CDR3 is TGTGCCAGCAGCTTGCAGGGGTCTATAACTGAAGCTTTCTTT.

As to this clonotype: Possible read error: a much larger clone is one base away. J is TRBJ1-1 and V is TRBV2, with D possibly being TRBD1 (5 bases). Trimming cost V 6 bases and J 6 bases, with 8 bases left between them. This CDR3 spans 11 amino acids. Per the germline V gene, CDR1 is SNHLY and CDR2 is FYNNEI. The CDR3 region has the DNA TGTGCCAGCAGGGGGGTTGCTGAAGCTTTCTTT. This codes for CASRGVAEAFF.

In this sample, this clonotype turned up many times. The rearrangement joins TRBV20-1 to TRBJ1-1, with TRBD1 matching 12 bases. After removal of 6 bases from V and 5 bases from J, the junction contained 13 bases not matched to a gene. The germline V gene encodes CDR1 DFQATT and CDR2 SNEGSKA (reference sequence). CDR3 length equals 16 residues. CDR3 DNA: TGCAGTGCAACAAACCCGGGACAGGGGGCATGGACTGAAGCTTTCTTT. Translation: CSATNPGQGAWTEAFF.

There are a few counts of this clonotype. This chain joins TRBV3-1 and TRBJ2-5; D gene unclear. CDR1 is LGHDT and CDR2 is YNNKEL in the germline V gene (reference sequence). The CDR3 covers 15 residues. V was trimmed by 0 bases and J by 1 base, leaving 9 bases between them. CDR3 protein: CASSQDGGIQETQYF. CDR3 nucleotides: TGTGCCAGCAGCCAAGATGGCGGCATCCAAGAGACCCAGTACTTC.

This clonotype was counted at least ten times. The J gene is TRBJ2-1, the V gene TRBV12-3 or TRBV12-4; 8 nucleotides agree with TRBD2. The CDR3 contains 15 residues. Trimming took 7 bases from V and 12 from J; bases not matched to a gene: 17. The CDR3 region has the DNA TGTGCCAGCACGGGGGGGAAAATAGTAGGCTCCGGGCAGTTCTTC. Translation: CASTGGKIVGSGQFF.

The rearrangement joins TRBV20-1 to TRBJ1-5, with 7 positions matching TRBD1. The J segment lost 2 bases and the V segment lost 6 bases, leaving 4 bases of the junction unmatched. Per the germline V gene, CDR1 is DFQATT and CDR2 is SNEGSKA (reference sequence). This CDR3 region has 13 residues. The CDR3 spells CSAGDSRNQPQHF. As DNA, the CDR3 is TGCAGTGCCGGGGACAGTCGCAATCAGCCCCAGCATTTT.

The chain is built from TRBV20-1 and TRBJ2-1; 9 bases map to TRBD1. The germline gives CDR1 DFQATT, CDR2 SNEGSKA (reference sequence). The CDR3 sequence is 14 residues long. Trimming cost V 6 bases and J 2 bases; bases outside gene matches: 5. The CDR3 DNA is TGCAGTGCCAGGGACAGGGCAGCCTACAATGAGCAGTTCTTC. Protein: CSARDRAAYNEQFF.

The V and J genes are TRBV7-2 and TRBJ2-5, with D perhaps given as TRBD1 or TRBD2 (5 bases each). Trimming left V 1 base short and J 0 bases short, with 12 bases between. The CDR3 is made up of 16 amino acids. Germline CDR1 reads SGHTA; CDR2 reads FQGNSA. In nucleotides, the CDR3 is TGTGCCAGCAGCTTAGAGAGGGGAGCCTACCAAGAGACCCAGTACTTC. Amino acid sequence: CASSLERGAYQETQYF.

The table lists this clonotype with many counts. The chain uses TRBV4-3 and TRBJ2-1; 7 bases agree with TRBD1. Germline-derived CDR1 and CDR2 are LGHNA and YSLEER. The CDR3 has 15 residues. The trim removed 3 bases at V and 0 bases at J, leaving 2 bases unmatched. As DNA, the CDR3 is TGCGCCAGCAGCCAGGGACAGAGCTCCTACAATGAGCAGTTCTTC. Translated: CASSQGQSSYNEQFF.

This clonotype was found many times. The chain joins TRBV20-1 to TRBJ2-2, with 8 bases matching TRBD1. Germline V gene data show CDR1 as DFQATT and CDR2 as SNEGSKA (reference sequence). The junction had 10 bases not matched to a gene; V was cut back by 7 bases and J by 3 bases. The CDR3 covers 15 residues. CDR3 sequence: CSVPGGGHDTGELFF. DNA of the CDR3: TGCAGTGTCCCAGGGGGCGGTCATGACACCGGGGAGCTGTTTTTT.

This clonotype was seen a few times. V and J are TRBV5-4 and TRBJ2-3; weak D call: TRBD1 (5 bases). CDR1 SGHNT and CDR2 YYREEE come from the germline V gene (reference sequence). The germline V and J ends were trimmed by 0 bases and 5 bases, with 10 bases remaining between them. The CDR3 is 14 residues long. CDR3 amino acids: CASSLAQGEDTQYF. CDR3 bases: TGTGCCAGCAGCTTGGCGCAGGGTGAAGATACGCAGTATTTT.

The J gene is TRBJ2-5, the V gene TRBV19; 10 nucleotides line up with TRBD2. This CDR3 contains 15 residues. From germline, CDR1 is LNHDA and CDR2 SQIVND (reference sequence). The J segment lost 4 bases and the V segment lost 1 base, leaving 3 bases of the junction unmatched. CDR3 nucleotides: TGTGCCAGTAGTATAGCAGCGGGAGGGCCAGAGACCCAGTACTTC. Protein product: CASSIAAGGPETQYF.

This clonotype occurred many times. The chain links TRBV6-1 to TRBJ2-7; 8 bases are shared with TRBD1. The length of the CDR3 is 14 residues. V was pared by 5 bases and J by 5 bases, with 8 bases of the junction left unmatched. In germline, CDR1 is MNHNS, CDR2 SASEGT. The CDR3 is CASSYTQGANEQYF. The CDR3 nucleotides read TGTGCCAGCAGTTATACCCAGGGGGCGAACGAGCAGTACTTC.

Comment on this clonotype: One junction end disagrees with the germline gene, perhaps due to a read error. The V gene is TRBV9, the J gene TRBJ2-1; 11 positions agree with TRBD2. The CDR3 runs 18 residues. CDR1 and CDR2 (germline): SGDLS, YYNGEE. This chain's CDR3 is CAGSVGSASGRFYNEQFF. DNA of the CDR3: TGTGCCGGCAGCGTAGGTTCCGCTAGCGGGAGGTTCTACAATGAGCAGTTCTTC.

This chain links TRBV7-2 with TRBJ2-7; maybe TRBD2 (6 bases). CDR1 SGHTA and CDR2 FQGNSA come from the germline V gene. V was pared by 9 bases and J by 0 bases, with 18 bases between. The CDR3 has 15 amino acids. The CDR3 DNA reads TGTGCCAGTAGTAGCCTAGCGCCGAGCTCCTACGAGCAGTACTTC. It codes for CASSSLAPSSYEQYF.

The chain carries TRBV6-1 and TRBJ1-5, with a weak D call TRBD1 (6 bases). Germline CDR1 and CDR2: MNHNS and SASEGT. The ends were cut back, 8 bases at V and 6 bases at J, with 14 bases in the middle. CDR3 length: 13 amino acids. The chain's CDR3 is CASHAGGLQPQHF. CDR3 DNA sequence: TGTGCCAGCCACGCGGGGGGCCTTCAGCCCCAGCATTTT.